This is a list of T cell receptor beta chains from one sample in a study of regulatory T cells in long-lasting Graves disease. TCRdb re-analysed the multiplex PCR reads in MiXCR, keeping a single row per CDR3 protein. The repertoire consists of about 400,000 distinct CDR3 sequences, with around 15% occurring once and the leading ten covering around a fifth. Sample: peripheral blood mononuclear cells (PBMCs), taken at new diagnosis, from a patient treated with antithyroid drugs. All receptors derive from a female donor with Graves disease. The CDR3 runs from the conserved cysteine through the conserved F or W. Fields, in order: CDR3 protein, CDR3 DNA, clone size, D gene, V gene, J gene. The D gene is left open where the match is weak. Clone size, where shown, is once, few, many, or a class for clones that have expanded.

CASSSGEGSGKTEAFF	TGTGCCAGCAGCTCCGGAGAGGGGTCCGGAAAGACTGAAGCTTTCTTT	many	NA	TRBV5-1	TRBJ1-1
CSVVRLVSGETQYF	TGCAGCGTTGTACGGCTAGTTAGCGGAGAGACCCAGTACTTC	NA	NA	TRBV29-1	TRBJ2-5
CASIPRAVDTEAFF	TGTGCCAGCATCCCGCGGGCAGTCGACACTGAAGCTTTCTTT	many	NA	TRBV6-1	TRBJ1-1
CASSFQGRPGYEQYF	TGTGCCAGCAGTTTCCAGGGGCGCCCTGGCTACGAGCAGTACTTC	many	NA	TRBV27	TRBJ2-7
CASSQDGASGSNEQFF	TGTGCCAGCAGCCAAGATGGGGCTAGCGGCAGCAATGAGCAGTTCTTC	NA	TRBD2	TRBV14	TRBJ2-1
CASSNESGTFF	TGTGCCAGCAGTAACGAAAGTGGAACTTTCTTT	many	NA	TRBV6-2/TRBV6-3	TRBJ1-1
CASSQERGPREQYF	TGTGCCAGCAGTCAAGAGAGGGGGCCTCGGGAGCAGTACTTC	NA	TRBD1	TRBV3-1	TRBJ2-7
CASSQVISHEQYF	TGTGCCAGCAGCCAAGTAATCTCCCACGAGCAGTACTTC	few	NA	TRBV4-2	TRBJ2-7
CASSPDQANLYEQYF	TGTGCCAGCTCACCTGACCAAGCTAACCTATACGAGCAGTACTTC	NA	NA	TRBV18	TRBJ2-7
CSALDEDTGELFF	TGCAGTGCTCTCGATGAGGACACCGGGGAGCTGTTTTTT	many	NA	TRBV20-1	TRBJ2-2
CASSPPAGSGETQYF	TGTGCCAGCTCACCACCTGCGGGAAGTGGGGAGACCCAGTACTTC	NA	NA	TRBV18	TRBJ2-5
CAISESYGREAFF	TGTGCCATCAGTGAGTCGTACGGTCGGGAAGCTTTCTTT	few	NA	TRBV10-3	TRBJ1-1
CASSLSGYYGYTF	TGTGCCAGCAGTTTATCGGGGTACTATGGCTACACCTTC	many	NA	TRBV12-3/TRBV12-4	TRBJ1-2
CASSEAARRKLFF	TGTGCCAGCAGTGAAGCCGCCCGGCGCAAACTGTTTTTT	NA	NA	TRBV6-1	TRBJ1-4
CATSLDRGSNYGYTF	TGTGCCACCAGCCTGGACAGGGGAAGTAACTATGGCTACACCTTC	many	TRBD1	TRBV15	TRBJ1-2
CAIRKLTGQGAPQQFF	TGTGCCATCAGGAAACTGACGGGGCAGGGGGCCCCTCAGCAGTTCTTC	NA	TRBD1	TRBV10-3	TRBJ2-1
CASSLDPASYTEAFF	TGTGCCAGCAGCTTGGACCCGGCTAGCTACACTGAAGCTTTCTTT	many	NA	TRBV7-2	TRBJ1-1
CASSPLEGAYGYTF	TGTGCCAGCTCACCACTGGAGGGGGCCTATGGCTACACCTTC	few	TRBD1	TRBV18	TRBJ1-2
CSADGLAGWGEQFF	TGCAGTGCTGACGGACTAGCGGGATGGGGTGAGCAGTTCTTC	many	TRBD2	TRBV20-1	TRBJ2-1
CASSRGLKQFF	TGTGCCAGCAGTCGTGGACTGAAGCAGTTCTTC	few	NA	TRBV6-1	TRBJ2-1
CASSLYPNTKAFF	TGTGCCAGCAGCTTATACCCGAACACTAAAGCTTTCTTT	NA	NA	TRBV7-2	TRBJ1-1
CASSLFNSYEQYF	TGTGCCAGCAGCTTGTTTAATTCCTACGAGCAGTACTTC	many	NA	TRBV5-6	TRBJ2-7
CATSFRGPSYNEQFF	TGTGCCACCAGCTTCAGGGGGCCCTCCTACAATGAGCAGTTCTTC	many	TRBD1	TRBV15	TRBJ2-1
CASLEYTGELFF	TGTGCCAGTCTTGAGTACACCGGGGAGCTGTTTTTT	many	NA	TRBV6-1	TRBJ2-2
CASSEARGKETQYF	TGTGCCAGCAGTGAAGCGCGAGGGAAAGAGACCCAGTACTTC	many	NA	TRBV2	TRBJ2-5
CASSAFRARISGSTIYF	TGTGCCAGCAGTGCATTCCGGGCCAGGATCTCTGGAAGCACCATATATTTT	NA	NA	TRBV6-1	TRBJ1-3
CASSHGANEKLFF	TGTGCCAGCAGCCACGGAGCGAATGAAAAACTGTTTTTT	many	NA	TRBV12-3/TRBV12-4	TRBJ1-4
CASIRDRDYGYTF	TGTGCCAGCATCCGGGACAGGGACTATGGCTACACCTTC	many	TRBD1	TRBV12-3/TRBV12-4	TRBJ1-2
CASSPSVADTQYF	TGCGCCAGCAGCCCCTCGGTGGCAGATACGCAGTATTTT	many	NA	TRBV4-3	TRBJ2-3
CASSLGQGALRGPYEQYF	TGTGCCAGCAGCTTAGGGCAGGGGGCTTTAAGGGGTCCCTACGAGCAGTACTTC	NA	TRBD1	TRBV7-9	TRBJ2-7
CASGRGWEIAQETQYF	TGTGCCAGCGGTAGGGGGTGGGAAATCGCCCAAGAGACCCAGTACTTC	many	NA	TRBV6-1	TRBJ2-5
CASSYGSARSEKLFF	TGTGCCAGCAGTTACGGGAGCGCCAGGAGTGAAAAACTGTTTTTT	many	NA	TRBV6-5	TRBJ1-4
CASSPRSSYNEQFF	TGCGCCAGCAGCCCTAGGAGCTCCTACAATGAGCAGTTCTTC	many	NA	TRBV9	TRBJ2-1
CASSLVGYEQYF	TGTGCCAGCAGCCTGGTCGGGTACGAGCAGTACTTC	many	NA	TRBV7-9	TRBJ2-7
CSVQEDRGGNTEAFF	TGCAGCGTCCAGGAAGACAGGGGAGGCAACACTGAAGCTTTCTTT	few	TRBD1	TRBV29-1	TRBJ1-1
CASSYPGQGIPEAFF	TGTGCCAGCAGTTACCCGGGACAGGGGATTCCCGAAGCTTTCTTT	many	TRBD1	TRBV6-2/TRBV6-3	TRBJ1-1
CSARDYNFRGIDYGYTF	TGCAGTGCTAGAGATTATAACTTCCGGGGGATAGACTATGGCTACACCTTC	many	NA	TRBV20-1	TRBJ1-2
CASSIITGSSYEQYF	TGTGCCAGCAGCATAATAACAGGGTCCTCCTACGAGCAGTACTTC	few	NA	TRBV27	TRBJ2-7
CASSLTTFNEQFF	TGTGCCAGCAGCCTAACTACATTCAATGAGCAGTTCTTC	many	NA	TRBV28	TRBJ2-1
CASSQAGGSTDTQYF	TGCGCCAGCAGCCAAGCGGGGGGAAGCACAGATACGCAGTATTTT	many	TRBD2	TRBV4-1	TRBJ2-3
CASSPLGTIPNNEQFF	TGTGCCAGCAGCCCACTCGGGACTATCCCCAACAATGAGCAGTTCTTC	many	TRBD2	TRBV7-6	TRBJ2-1
CSARDQGQSFREAFF	TGCAGTGCTAGAGATCAGGGACAAAGCTTCCGTGAAGCTTTCTTT	many	NA	TRBV20-1	TRBJ1-1
CASSAGGKNIQYF	TGTGCCAGCAGTGCAGGGGGCAAAAACATTCAGTACTTC	many	TRBD1	TRBV2	TRBJ2-4
CASSPEVGLERLEQYF	TGTGCCAGCAGCCCGGAGGTGGGGCTAGAGAGGCTCGAGCAGTACTTC	many	NA	TRBV7-9	TRBJ2-7
CASSHRDRVREPQHF	TGTGCCAGCAGTCACCGGGACAGGGTGCGGGAGCCCCAGCATTTT	many	TRBD1	TRBV28	TRBJ1-5
CAIPSRTEETYGYTF	TGTGCCATCCCATCAAGGACGGAAGAGACCTATGGCTACACCTTC	many	NA	TRBV10-3	TRBJ1-2
CASLGFAMVQETQYF	TGTGCCAGCCTGGGGTTCGCTATGGTGCAAGAGACCCAGTACTTC	many	NA	TRBV7-9	TRBJ2-5
CASSYPRGNSYEQYF	TGTGCCAGCAGTTACCCGAGAGGGAACTCCTACGAGCAGTACTTC	many	NA	TRBV6-5	TRBJ2-7
CASIGGRVAAYEQYF	TGTGCCAGCATCGGAGGGAGGGTGGCGGCCTACGAGCAGTACTTC	many	TRBD2	TRBV28	TRBJ2-7
CASSQPPGLAGGEQFF	TGTGCCAGCAGCCAGCCCCCCGGACTAGCGGGGGGTGAGCAGTTCTTC	many	TRBD2	TRBV3-1	TRBJ2-1
CASSPGVKSYNEQFF	TGTGCCAGCTCACCCGGCGTGAAGTCCTACAATGAGCAGTTCTTC	many	NA	TRBV18	TRBJ2-1
CASSLKTGSDTQYF	TGCGCCAGCAGCTTGAAGACAGGGTCAGATACGCAGTATTTT	many	TRBD1	TRBV5-1	TRBJ2-3